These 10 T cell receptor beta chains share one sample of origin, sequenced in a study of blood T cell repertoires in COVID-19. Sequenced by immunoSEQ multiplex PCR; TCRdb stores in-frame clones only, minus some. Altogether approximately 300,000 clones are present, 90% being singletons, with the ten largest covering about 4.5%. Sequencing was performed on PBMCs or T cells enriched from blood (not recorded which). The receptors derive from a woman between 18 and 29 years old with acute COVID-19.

DNA of the CDR3: TGTGCCCCAGGCGGGGATTTCTTT. It codes for CAPGGDFF. The V and J genes are TRBV21-1 and TRBJ1-1. TRBV21-1 has pseudogene status. The CDR3 loop spans 8 amino acids.

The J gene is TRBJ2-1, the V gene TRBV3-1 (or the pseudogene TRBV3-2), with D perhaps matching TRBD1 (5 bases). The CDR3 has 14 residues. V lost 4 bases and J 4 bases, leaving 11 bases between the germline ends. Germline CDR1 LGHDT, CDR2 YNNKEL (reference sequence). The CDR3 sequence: CASSLFRQYNEQFF. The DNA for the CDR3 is TGTGCCAGCAGCCTATTTCGACAGTACAATGAGCAGTTCTTC.

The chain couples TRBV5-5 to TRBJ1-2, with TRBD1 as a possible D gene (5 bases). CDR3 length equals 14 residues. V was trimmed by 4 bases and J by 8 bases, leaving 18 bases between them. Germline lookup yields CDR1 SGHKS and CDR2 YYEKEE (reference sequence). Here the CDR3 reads CASSPQPGDAGYTF. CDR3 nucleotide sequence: TGTGCCAGCAGCCCACAACCGGGGGACGCGGGCTACACCTTC.

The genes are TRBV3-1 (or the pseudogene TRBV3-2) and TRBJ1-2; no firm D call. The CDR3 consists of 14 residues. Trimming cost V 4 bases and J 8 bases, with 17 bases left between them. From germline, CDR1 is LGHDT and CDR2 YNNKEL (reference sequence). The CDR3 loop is CASSPGGRSQGYTF. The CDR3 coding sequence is TGTGCCAGCAGCCCAGGAGGGAGGTCACAGGGCTACACCTTC.

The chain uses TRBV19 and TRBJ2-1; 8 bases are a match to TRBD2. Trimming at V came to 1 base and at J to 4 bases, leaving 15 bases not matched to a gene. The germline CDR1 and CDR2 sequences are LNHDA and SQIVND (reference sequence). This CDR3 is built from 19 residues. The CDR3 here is CASSIGPLGGGRKYNEQFF. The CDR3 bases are TGTGCCAGTAGTATAGGACCCCTCGGCGGCGGGAGGAAATACAATGAGCAGTTCTTC.

The CDR3 sequence: CASSYLRHSGNTIYF. DNA of the CDR3: TGTGCCAGCAGCTATCTTAGACACTCTGGAAACACCATATATTTT. This chain joins TRBV6-5 and TRBJ1-3; unclear D gene. Germline V gene sequence: CDR1 MNHEY, CDR2 SVGAGI. The CDR3 totals 15 residues. V lost 6 bases and J 0 bases, leaving 12 bases between the germline ends.

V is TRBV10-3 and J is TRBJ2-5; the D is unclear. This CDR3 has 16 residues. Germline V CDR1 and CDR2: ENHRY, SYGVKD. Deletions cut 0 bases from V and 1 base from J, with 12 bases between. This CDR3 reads CAISESQVMVQETQYF. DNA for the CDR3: TGTGCCATCAGTGAGTCTCAGGTGATGGTCCAAGAGACCCAGTACTTC.

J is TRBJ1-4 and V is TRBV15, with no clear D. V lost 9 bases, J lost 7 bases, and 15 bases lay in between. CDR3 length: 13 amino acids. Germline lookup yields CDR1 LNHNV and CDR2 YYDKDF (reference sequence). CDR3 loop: CATATEPREKLFF. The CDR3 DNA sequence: TGTGCCACTGCGACGGAGCCGCGTGAAAAACTGTTTTTT.

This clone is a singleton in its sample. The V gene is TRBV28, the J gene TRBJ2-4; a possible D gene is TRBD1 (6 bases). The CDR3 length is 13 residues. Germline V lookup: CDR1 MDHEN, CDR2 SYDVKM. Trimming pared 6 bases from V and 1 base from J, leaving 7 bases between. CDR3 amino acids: CASSQGAKNIQYF. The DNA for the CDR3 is TGTGCCAGCAGCCAGGGGGCCAAAAACATTCAGTACTTC.

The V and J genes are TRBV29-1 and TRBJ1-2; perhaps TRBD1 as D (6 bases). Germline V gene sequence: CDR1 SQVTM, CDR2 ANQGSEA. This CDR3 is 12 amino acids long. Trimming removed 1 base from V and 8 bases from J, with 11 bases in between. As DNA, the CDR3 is TGCAGCGTTGAAGGGAACGACAGGGGCTACACCTTC. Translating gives CSVEGNDRGYTF.